Here is one T cell receptor (beta chain) with its context. This CDR3 contains 16 residues. V shed 5 bases and J 4 bases; nucleotides not matched to a gene: 6. Germline CDR1 and CDR2: SGHVS and FQNEAQ. This entry belongs to a study of cytomegalovirus exposure and HLA in healthy donors. Study-wide context: In an earlier analysis, approximately 120 million unique TCR beta sequences were found from some 180 million T cells. Of all 360 or so donors who were genotyped, 81% belonged to the Caucasian-associated ancestry cluster.

The PCR employed 60 Vbeta primers together with 13 Jbeta primers. How the authors handled the data: Per a later analysis, the number of unique TCR beta chains was roughly 83 million, of which roughly 10 million were shared. Assay: immunoSEQ multiplex PCR; the TCRdb copy retains only in-frame clones and omits some. For V, J and clone size, that table is used; D and trimming come from the DNA. The sample yields 75,000 to 95,000 clones, of which the top ten take up roughly 1.5%. The clonotype originates from a woman aged 55 to 70 in good health and CMV-seronegative. Sequenced: PBMCs. This chain uses TRBV7-8 with TRBJ2-1, with 12 bases fitting TRBD2. DNA of the CDR3: TGTGCCAGCAGCCCAGGGACTAGCGGGCCTTACAATGAGCAGTTCTTC. It specifies CASSPGTSGPYNEQFF.